This TCR beta chain was identified in a study of post-analysis software for immune sequencing data. Broader study findings: Significantly lower normalized Chao1 diversity was found in patients with multiple sclerosis relative to controls. F-measure co-clustering was strong for batch-matched samples. Among 5 or 6 TRBV segments more frequent in patients than controls were TRBV5-6, TRBV5-1 and TRBV20-1.

This clonotype has just one count. Its antigen is unknown. The CDR3 loop spans 15 amino acids. In germline, CDR1 is SGHRS, CDR2 YFSETQ. The germline V and J ends were trimmed by 6 bases and 4 bases, with 19 bases remaining between them. Presence of unique molecular identifiers characterized the TCR beta cDNA libraries. TCRdb redid the calling of the PCR reads with MiXCR, one entry per CDR3 protein. The repertoire consists of roughly 620,000 distinct CDR3 sequences, with 44% occurring once and the leading ten covering about 1.8%. V usage is TRBV5-1 and J usage is TRBJ1-1, with unresolved D. Sequenced: blood. The source of this sequence is a girl under 18 with multiple sclerosis. The CDR3 DNA reads TGCGCCAGCACCGATGATGCGGCGAGCGGCACTGAAGCTTTCTTT. Amino acids: CASTDDAASGTEAFF.